This record concerns one T cell receptor beta chain sequence. Its specificity is not known. CDR1 MNHNS and CDR2 SASEGT come from the germline V gene. V trimming: 5 bases; J trimming: 4 bases; junction bases outside the gene matches: 4. This CDR3 is built from 14 residues. Every sampled donor was Caucasian and healthy. This entry comes from a study of identical twins. A universal primer site was created by template switching, with the cDNA bearing unique molecular identifiers. TCRdb redid the calling of the 5' RACE reads with MiXCR, one entry per CDR3 protein. The repertoire includes 690,000 or so distinct CDR3 sequences, 8.5% to 9% of them detected once, and approximately 0.89% sits in the top ten. Whole-study results and caveats: Invariant populations such as MAIT and iNKT cells could partly muddle zero-insertion analyses. High-abundance cord blood beta clonotypes had fewer insertions; memory repertoires showed none.

Separately, the same data were catalogued under a study of yellow fever vaccine responses in identical twins.

The source material was PBMCs. The origin of this receptor is a woman under 30 in good health. The V and J genes are TRBV6-1 and TRBJ2-7, with 11 bases lining up with TRBD2. CDR3 nucleotides: TGTGCCAGCAGTAAAACTAGCGGGAGTTACGAGCAGTACTTC. Translation gives CASSKTSGSYEQYF.